These 6 T cell receptor beta chains share one sample of origin, sequenced in a study of control samples from healthy donors and cancer patients. Some clones are missing from TCRdb's copy, which holds only in-frame ones; the method was immunoSEQ multiplex PCR. Of 100,000 to 150,000 clones in the sample, around 90% are singletons; the top ten hold about 2.7%. The sample consisted of blood. The receptors shown here come from a man aged 40-50 years in good health.

V is TRBV3-1 (or the pseudogene TRBV3-2) and J is TRBJ1-1; 7 positions agree with TRBD1. CDR3 length: 14 amino acids. CDR1 is LGHDT and CDR2 is YNNKEL in the germline V gene (reference sequence). Losses at the gene ends were 5 bases for V and 7 bases for J; bases not matched to a gene: 10. CDR3 nucleotides: TGTGCCAGCAGCAGACGAGGGGGCCGGGGTGAAGCTTTCTTT. Its protein product is CASSRRGGRGEAFF.

The chain joins TRBV5-1 to TRBJ1-1; TRBD1 matches 8 bases. J was trimmed by 11 bases and V by 4 bases; bases with no gene match: 16. The CDR3 sequence is 15 residues long. Germline V CDR1 and CDR2: SGHRS, YFSETQ. The CDR3 DNA reads as TGCGCCAGCAGCCCAGACCCGGGACAGGAGATTGGGGCTTTCTTT. Amino acid sequence: CASSPDPGQEIGAFF. Variable domain in full (rest from reference TRBV5-1 and TRBJ1-1): KAGVTQTPRYLIKTRGQQVTLSCSPISGHRSVSWYQQTPGQGLQFLFEYFSETQRNKGNFPGRFSGRQFSNSRSEMNVSTLELGDSALYLCASSPDPGQEIGAFFGQGTRLTVV.

The chain combines TRBV9 with TRBJ1-5; 10 nucleotides agree with TRBD1. CDR3 length: 17 residues. CDR1 and CDR2 from the germline V gene are SGDLS and YYNGEE. Trimming cost V 3 bases and J 2 bases; bases outside gene matches: 8. CDR3 sequence (DNA): TGTGCCAGCAGCGCCGGACAGGGGGAAGGGGGCAATCAGCCCCAGCATTTT. Its translation is CASSAGQGEGGNQPQHF. Supplemented by reference TRBV9 and TRBJ1-5, the full variable domain reads DSGVTQTPKHLITATGQRVTLRCSPRSGDLSVYWYQQSLDQGLQFLIQYYNGEERAKGNILERFSAQQFPDLHSELNLSSLELGDSALYFCASSAGQGEGGNQPQHFGDGTRLSIL.

V is TRBV19 and J is TRBJ1-1; D uncertain. CDR3 size: 13 residues. V lost 7 bases and J lost 1, with 10 bases in between. Looked up from germline, CDR1 is LNHDA and CDR2 is SQIVND (reference sequence). The chain's CDR3 is CASTRRANTEAFF. In DNA form, the CDR3 reads TGTGCCAGTACGCGTCGGGCGAACACTGAAGCTTTCTTT.

The chain links TRBV14 to TRBJ2-1, with no clear D. CDR3 size: 18 residues. Trimming took 0 bases from V and 6 from J, leaving 21 bases between them. Germline V CDR1 and CDR2: SGHDN, FVKESK. The CDR3 bases are TGTGCCAGCAGCCAAGATCTAAATGTCTTGCTGGGTTCCAATGAGCAGTTCTTC. Amino acids: CASSQDLNVLLGSNEQFF. The full variable domain, with the rest looked up from reference TRBV14 and TRBJ2-1, is EAGVTQFPSHSVIEKGQTVTLRCDPISGHDNLYWYRRVMGKEIKFLLHFVKESKQDESGMPNNRFLAERTGGTYSTLKVQPAELEDSGVYFCASSQDLNVLLGSNEQFFGPGTRLTVL.

V is TRBV27 and J is TRBJ2-3; D not certain. Germline CDR1 reads MNHEY; CDR2 reads SMNVEV (reference sequence). Trimming removed 3 bases from V and 0 bases from J, with 7 bases in between. The CDR3 runs 14 residues. The CDR3 reads CASSFTSSTDTQYF. As DNA, the CDR3 is TGTGCCAGCAGTTTCACCTCTAGCACAGATACGCAGTATTTT.